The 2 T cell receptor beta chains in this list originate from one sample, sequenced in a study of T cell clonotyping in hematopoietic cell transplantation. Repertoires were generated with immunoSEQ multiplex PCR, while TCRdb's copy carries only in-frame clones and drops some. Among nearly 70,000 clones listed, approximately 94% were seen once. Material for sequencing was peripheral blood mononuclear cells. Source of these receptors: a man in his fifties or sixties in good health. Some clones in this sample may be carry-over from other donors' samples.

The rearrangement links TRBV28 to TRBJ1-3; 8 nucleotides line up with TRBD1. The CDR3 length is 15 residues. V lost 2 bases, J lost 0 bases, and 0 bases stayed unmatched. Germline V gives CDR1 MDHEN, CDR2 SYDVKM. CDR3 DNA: TGTGCCAGCAGTTTAGGACAGGGCTCTGGAAACACCATATATTTT. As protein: CASSLGQGSGNTIYF.

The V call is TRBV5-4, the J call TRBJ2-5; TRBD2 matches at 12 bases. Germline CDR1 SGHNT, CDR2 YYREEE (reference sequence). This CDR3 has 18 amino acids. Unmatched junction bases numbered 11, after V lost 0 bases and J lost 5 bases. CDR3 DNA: TGTGCCAGCAGCTTGGGAGGACTAGCGGGATGGGAGGGCGAGACCCAGTACTTC. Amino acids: CASSLGGLAGWEGETQYF.